This TCR beta chain was sequenced during a study of blood T cell repertoires in COVID-19 (dated by TCRdb to 2019 to 2021). Regarding the study in general: Samples from collaborators originated in the United States, Italy and Spain and spanned both the acute and convalescent phases of COVID-19. Subjects who had been exposed to COVID-19, were actively infected with it, or had recovered from it provided the deeply sampled blood TCRbeta repertoires that made up the dataset. The prospective study material was composed of cDNA or gDNA derived from T cells, B-cell-depleted T cells, or PBMCs. Samples came from the ongoing ImmuneRACE study (first 160 participants) plus 1,254 subjects from 6 global collaborators. The sample metadata nearly always contained a de-identified subject ID, COVID-19 status, age in years and sex. The repertoires were released in a freely available public database meant as a resource for research on the immune response to SARS-CoV-2. Where available, HLA class I and class II types were obtained from metadata supplied by the sample provider rather than from assay-based typing. Study-wide conclusions, independent of this receptor: Clinical and demographic metadata were provided uncurated, with the amount varying by source and participant.

V gives up 4 bases and J gives up 3 bases, and the segment between their germline ends measures 14 bases. Sequences SGDLS (CDR1) and YYNGEE (CDR2) are obtained from the germline V gene. The CDR3 goes from the cysteine to the phenylalanine over 14 residues. CDR3 DNA is the only sequence kept; it has 42 bases, read in frame from the first base. Collaborating institutions collected whole blood in K2EDTA tubes following their own protocols. For TCRbeta analysis, collaborator samples were shipped as frozen whole blood, as isolated PBMCs, or as DNA extracted from either sample type. About this clone itself: Its target antigen remains unknown. Base qualities are not provided; no much larger clone lies one nucleotide away.

TCRbeta CDR3 regions were amplified from genomic DNA using the immunoSEQ Assay, a bias-controlled multiplex PCR. The paper's data handling went like this. The number of nucleated cells in each sample was estimated by amplification of reference gene primers within the assay. Sequence reads were collapsed and filtered to measure the absolute abundance of every unique TCRbeta CDR3 rearrangement. For each sample, productive Simpson clonality was calculated by taking the square root of Simpson's diversity index across productive rearrangements. Not all clones reach the TCRdb copy of this immuneACCESS table, which keeps in-frame sequences only. Checked studies attribute under half of the gap to unresolved V genes and leave the rest unexplained. That table supplies the V and J calls and clone size; D and trimming were determined from the DNA. Present in this sample are more than 200,000 clones, 86% of which were seen just once. The ten largest clones take up around 2.2% of the sample.

The sample consisted of peripheral blood. Rearrangement joined TRBV9 to TRBJ2-7; tentative D gene TRBD1, with 6 bases matching. The sequence derives from a woman aged 45-65 years with acute or convalescent COVID-19. CDR3 protein: CASSPQTGNYEQYF. In nucleotide form, the sequence is TGTGCCAGCAGCCCTCAGACAGGTAACTACGAGCAGTACTTC.